This entry concerns a single T cell receptor beta chain. Germline V lookup: CDR1 GTSNPN, CDR2 SVGIG (reference sequence). CDR3 length equals 16 residues. Trimming took 3 bases from V and 0 from J; bases not matched to a gene: 5. The sample comes from a study of blood T cell repertoires in COVID-19. Study-level information: From the United States, Italy and Spain came samples of acute and convalescent COVID-19.

TCRdb's table, derived via immunoSEQ multiplex PCR, lists solely in-frame clones and lacks some. The sample shows tens of thousands of clones, about four fifths of them seen only once. This receptor was taken from a woman aged 55-70 years with acute or convalescent COVID-19. Sequencing was carried out using peripheral blood. The V and J genes are TRBV30 and TRBJ2-7; 13 nucleotides match TRBD2. CDR3 sequence (DNA): TGTGCCTGGAGCGGGACTAGCGGGAAATCCTCCTACGAGCAGTACTTC. Translation: CAWSGTSGKSSYEQYF.